This TCR beta chain was profiled in a study of blood T cell repertoires in COVID-19. Study processing details: By means of reference gene primer amplification, nucleated cell counts were estimated. Method: immunoSEQ multiplex PCR; TCRdb's copy keeps in-frame clones and lacks some. That table is the source of V, J and clone size, and D and trimming were worked out from the DNA. This table has about 250,000 clones, about nine tenths appearing once. Per germline, CDR1 SGHNT and CDR2 YENEEA. CDR3 length: 15 residues. Between the trimmed V and J ends, which lost 6 bases and 2 bases, there was a span of 14 bases. The participants were between about 18 and 95 years old and came from fewer than 25 US areas. Donors in Cohort 3 who had recovered were those with two negative PCRs, healthcare professional clearance, or resolution of their symptoms.

The origin of this receptor is a man aged 35-49 years who had recovered from COVID-19. The chain employs TRBV11-3 and TRBJ2-1; D is perhaps TRBD2 (5 bases). Sequenced sample: PBMCs or T cells enriched from blood (not recorded which). The CDR3 sequence: CASRPGLVTYNEQFF. DNA for the CDR3: TGTGCCAGCAGACCGGGGTTGGTAACCTACAATGAGCAGTTCTTC.